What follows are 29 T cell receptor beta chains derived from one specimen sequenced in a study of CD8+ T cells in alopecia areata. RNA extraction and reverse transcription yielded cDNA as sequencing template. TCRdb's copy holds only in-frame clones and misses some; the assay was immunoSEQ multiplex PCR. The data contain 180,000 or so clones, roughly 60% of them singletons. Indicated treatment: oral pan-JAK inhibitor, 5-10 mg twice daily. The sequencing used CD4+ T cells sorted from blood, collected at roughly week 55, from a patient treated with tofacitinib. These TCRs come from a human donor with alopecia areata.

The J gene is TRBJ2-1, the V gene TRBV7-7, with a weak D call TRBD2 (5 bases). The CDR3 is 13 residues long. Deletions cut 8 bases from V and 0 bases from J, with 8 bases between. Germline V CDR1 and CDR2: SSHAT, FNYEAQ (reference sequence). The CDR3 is CASATSSYNEQFF. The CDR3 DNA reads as TGTGCCAGCGCTACTAGCTCCTACAATGAGCAGTTCTTC.

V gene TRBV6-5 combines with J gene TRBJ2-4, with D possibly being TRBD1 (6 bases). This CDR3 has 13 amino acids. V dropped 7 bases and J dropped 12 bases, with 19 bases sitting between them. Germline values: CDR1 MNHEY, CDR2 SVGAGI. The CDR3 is CASNDRLSQCQYF. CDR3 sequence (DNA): TGTGCCAGCAATGACAGGTTAAGTCAATGTCAGTACTTC.

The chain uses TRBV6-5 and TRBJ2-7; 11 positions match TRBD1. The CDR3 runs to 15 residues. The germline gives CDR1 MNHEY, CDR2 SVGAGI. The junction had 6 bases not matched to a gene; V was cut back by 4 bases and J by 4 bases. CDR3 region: CASSWMGQGGYEQYF. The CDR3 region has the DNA TGTGCCAGCAGTTGGATGGGACAGGGGGGTTACGAGCAGTACTTC.

The CDR3 region is CASTPPRTLSNQPQHF. The CDR3 nucleotides read TGCGCCAGCACCCCGCCAAGGACGCTTAGCAATCAGCCCCAGCATTTT. This chain links TRBV23-1 with TRBJ1-5; D gene ambiguous. TRBV23-1 is identified as an open reading frame with a role that is uncertain. V lost 7 bases, J lost 0 bases, and 16 bases lay in between. The CDR3 is made up of 16 amino acids.

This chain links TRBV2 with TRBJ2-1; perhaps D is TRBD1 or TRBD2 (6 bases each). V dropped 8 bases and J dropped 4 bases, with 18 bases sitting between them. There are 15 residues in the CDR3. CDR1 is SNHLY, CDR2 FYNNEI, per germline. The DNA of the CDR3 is TGTGCCAGCGGATGGGGGGCGAACGAATACAATGAGCAGTTCTTC. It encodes CASGWGANEYNEQFF.

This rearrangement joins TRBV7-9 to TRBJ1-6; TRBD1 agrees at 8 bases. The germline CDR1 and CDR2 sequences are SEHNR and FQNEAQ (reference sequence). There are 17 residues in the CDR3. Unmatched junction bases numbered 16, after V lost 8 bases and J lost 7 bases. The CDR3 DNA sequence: TGTGCCAGCTATATGGGGACAGGCACAGCGGGCAATTCACCCCTCCACTTT. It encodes CASYMGTGTAGNSPLHF.

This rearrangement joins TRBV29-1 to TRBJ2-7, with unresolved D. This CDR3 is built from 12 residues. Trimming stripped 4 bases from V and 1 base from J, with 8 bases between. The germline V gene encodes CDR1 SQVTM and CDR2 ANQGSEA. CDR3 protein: CSVVGASYEQYF. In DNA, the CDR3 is TGCAGCGTTGTTGGCGCGTCCTACGAGCAGTACTTC.

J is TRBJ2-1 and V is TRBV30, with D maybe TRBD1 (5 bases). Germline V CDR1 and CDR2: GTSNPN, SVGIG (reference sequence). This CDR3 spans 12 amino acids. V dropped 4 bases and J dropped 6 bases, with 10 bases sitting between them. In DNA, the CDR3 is TGTGCCTGGACCAGGGATATCAATGAGCAGTTCTTC. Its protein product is CAWTRDINEQFF. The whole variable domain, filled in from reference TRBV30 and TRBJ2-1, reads SQTIHQWPATLVQPVGSPLSLECTVEGTSNPNLYWYRQAAGRGLQLLFYSVGIGQISSEVPQNLSASRPQDRQFILSSKKLLLSDSGFYLCAWTRDINEQFFGPGTRLTVL.

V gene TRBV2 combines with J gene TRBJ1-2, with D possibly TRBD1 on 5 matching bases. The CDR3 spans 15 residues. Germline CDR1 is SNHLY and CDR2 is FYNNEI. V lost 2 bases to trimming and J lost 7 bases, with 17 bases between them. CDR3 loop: CASSETLWQGGGYTF. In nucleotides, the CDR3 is TGTGCCAGCAGTGAAACCCTCTGGCAGGGCGGTGGCTACACCTTC. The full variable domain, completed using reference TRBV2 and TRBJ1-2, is EPEVTQTPSHQVTQMGQEVILRCVPISNHLYFYWYRQILGQKVEFLVSFYNNEISEKSEIFDDQFSVERPDGSNFTLKIRSTKLEDSAMYFCASSETLWQGGGYTFGSGTRLTVV.

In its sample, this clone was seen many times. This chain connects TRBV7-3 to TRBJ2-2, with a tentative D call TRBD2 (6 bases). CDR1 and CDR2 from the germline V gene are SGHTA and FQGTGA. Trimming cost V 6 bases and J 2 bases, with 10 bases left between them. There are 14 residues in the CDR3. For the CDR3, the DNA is TGTGCCAGCAGGGAGGGTGCTAACACCGGGGAGCTGTTTTTT. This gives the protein CASREGANTGELFF.

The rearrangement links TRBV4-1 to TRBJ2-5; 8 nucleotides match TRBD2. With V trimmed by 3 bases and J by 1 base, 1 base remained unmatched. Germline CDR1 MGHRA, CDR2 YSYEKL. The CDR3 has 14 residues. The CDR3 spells CASSHGTSQETQYF. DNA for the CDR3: TGCGCCAGCAGCCACGGGACTAGCCAAGAGACCCAGTACTTC.

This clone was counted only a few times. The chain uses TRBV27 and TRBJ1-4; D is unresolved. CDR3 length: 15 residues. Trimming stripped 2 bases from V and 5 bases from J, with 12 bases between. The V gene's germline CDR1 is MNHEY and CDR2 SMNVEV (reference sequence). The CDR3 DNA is TGTGCCAGCAGTTTAGATCGGGCCCCGAATGAAAAACTGTTTTTT. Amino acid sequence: CASSLDRAPNEKLFF.

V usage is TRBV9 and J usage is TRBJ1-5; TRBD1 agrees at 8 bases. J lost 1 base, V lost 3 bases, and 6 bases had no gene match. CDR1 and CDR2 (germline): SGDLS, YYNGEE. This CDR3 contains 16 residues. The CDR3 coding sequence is TGTGCCAGCAGCGCTGGACAGGGTTTGAGCAATCAGCCCCAGCATTTT. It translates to CASSAGQGLSNQPQHF. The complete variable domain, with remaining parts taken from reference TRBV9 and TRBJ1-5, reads DSGVTQTPKHLITATGQRVTLRCSPRSGDLSVYWYQQSLDQGLQFLIQYYNGEERAKGNILERFSAQQFPDLHSELNLSSLELGDSALYFCASSAGQGLSNQPQHFGDGTRLSIL.

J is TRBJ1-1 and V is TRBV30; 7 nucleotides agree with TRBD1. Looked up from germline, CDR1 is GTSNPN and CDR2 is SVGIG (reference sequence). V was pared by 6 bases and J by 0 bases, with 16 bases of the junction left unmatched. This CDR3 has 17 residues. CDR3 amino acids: CACRTGERIPVNTEAFF. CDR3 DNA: TGTGCCTGCCGTACAGGGGAGAGAATCCCCGTGAACACTGAAGCTTTCTTT.

CDR3 in amino acids: CASSLPSLNTEAFF. CDR3 bases: TGTGCCAGCAGCTTACCCAGTTTGAACACTGAAGCTTTCTTT. V gene TRBV7-9 combines with J gene TRBJ1-1, with D unresolved. V lost 2 bases to trimming and J lost 0 bases, with 7 bases between them. CDR1 SEHNR and CDR2 FQNEAQ come from the germline V gene (reference sequence). This CDR3 has 14 residues.

The CDR3 protein is CASSTSMAQPQHF. DNA of the CDR3: TGTGCCAGCAGCACTAGCATGGCGCAGCCCCAGCATTTT. The chain recombines TRBV7-2 with TRBJ1-5; unclear D gene. CDR1 is SGHTA, CDR2 FQGNSA, per germline. The CDR3 loop spans 13 amino acids. The ends were cut back, 5 bases at V and 7 bases at J, with 12 bases in the middle.

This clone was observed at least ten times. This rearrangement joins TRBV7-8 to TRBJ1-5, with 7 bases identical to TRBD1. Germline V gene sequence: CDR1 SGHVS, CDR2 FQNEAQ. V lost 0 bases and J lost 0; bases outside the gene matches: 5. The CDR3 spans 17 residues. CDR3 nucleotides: TGTGCCAGCAGCTTAGCAGTGACAGGGACTAGCAATCAGCCCCAGCATTTT. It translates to CASSLAVTGTSNQPQHF.

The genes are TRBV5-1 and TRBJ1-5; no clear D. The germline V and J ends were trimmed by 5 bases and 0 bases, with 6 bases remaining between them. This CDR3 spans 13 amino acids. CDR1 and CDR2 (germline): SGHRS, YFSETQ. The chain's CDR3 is CASRVNSNQPQHF. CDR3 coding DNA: TGCGCCAGCAGGGTTAATAGCAATCAGCCCCAGCATTTT.

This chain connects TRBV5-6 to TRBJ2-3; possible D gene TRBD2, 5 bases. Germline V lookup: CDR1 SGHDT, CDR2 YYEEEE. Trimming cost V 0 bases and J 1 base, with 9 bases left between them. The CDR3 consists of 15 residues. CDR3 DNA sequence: TGTGCCAGCAGCTTGGTCGCCGGGGGCACAGATACGCAGTATTTT. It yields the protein CASSLVAGGTDTQYF.

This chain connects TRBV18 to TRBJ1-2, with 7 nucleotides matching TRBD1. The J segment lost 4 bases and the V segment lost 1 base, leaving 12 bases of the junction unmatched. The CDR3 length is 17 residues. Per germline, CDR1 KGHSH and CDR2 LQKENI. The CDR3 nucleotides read TGTGCCAGCTCACCACGCGGGACAGCGGGTGGGTCCTATGGCTACACCTTC. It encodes CASSPRGTAGGSYGYTF.

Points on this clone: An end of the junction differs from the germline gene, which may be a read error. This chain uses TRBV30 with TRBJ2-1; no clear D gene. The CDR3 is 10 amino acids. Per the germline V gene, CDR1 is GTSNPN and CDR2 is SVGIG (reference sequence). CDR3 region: CAWSVSAVIF. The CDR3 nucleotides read TGTGCCTGGAGTGTAAGCGCTGTGATCTTC.

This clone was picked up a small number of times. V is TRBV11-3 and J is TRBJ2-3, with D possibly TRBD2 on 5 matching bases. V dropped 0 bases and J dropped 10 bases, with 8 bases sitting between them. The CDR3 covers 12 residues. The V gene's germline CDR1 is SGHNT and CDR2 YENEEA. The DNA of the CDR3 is TGTGCCAGCAGCTTAGATACTAGAGCGCAGTATTTT. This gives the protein CASSLDTRAQYF. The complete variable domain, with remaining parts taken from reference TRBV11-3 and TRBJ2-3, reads EAGVVQSPRYKIIEKKQPVAFWCNPISGHNTLYWYLQNLGQGPELLIRYENEEAVDDSQLPKDRFSAERLKGVDSTLKIQPAELGDSAVYLCASSLDTRAQYFGPGTRLTVL.

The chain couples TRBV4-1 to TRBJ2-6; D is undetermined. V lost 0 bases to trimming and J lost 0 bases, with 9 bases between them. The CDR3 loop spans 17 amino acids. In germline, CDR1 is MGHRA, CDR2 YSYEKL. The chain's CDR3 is CASSQDAFSSGANVLTF. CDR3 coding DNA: TGCGCCAGCAGCCAAGATGCGTTTAGCTCTGGGGCCAACGTCCTGACTTTC.

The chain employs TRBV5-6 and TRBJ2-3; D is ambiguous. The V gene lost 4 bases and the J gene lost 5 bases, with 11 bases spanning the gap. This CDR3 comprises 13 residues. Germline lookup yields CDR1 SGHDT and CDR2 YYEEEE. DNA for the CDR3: TGTGCCAGCAGCCCCGAAGGCGTAGATACGCAGTATTTT. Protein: CASSPEGVDTQYF.

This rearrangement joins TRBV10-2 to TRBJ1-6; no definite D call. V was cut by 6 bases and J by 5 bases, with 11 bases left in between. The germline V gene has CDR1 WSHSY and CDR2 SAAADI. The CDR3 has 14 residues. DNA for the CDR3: TGCGCCAGCAGCGGCGGAGGGAATAATTCACCCCTCCACTTT. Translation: CASSGGGNNSPLHF.

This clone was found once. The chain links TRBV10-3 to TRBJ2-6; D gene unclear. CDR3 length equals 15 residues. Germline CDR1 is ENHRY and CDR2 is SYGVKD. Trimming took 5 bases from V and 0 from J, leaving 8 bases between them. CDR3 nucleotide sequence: TGTGCCATCAGTCAGGAAAGCTCTGGGGCCAACGTCCTGACTTTC. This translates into CAISQESSGANVLTF.

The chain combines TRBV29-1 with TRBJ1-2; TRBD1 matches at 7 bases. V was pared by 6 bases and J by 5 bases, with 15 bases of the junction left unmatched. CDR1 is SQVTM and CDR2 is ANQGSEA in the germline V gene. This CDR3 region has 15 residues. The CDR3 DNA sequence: TGCAGCGTGGCCCGGCAGGACAGGACAATTTATGGCTACACCTTC. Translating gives CSVARQDRTIYGYTF.

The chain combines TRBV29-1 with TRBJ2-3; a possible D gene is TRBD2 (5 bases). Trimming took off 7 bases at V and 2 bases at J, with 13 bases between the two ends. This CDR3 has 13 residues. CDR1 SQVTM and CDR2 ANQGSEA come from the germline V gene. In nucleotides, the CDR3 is TGCAGCGCTAGGACTCGCTACACAGATACGCAGTATTTT. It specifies CSARTRYTDTQYF.

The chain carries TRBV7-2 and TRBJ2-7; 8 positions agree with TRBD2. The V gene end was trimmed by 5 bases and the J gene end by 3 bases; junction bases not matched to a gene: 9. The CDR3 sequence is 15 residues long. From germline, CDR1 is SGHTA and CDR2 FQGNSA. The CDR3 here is CASSPGGAGSYEQYF. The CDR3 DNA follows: TGTGCCAGCAGCCCGGGGGGGGCTGGAAGCTACGAGCAGTACTTC.